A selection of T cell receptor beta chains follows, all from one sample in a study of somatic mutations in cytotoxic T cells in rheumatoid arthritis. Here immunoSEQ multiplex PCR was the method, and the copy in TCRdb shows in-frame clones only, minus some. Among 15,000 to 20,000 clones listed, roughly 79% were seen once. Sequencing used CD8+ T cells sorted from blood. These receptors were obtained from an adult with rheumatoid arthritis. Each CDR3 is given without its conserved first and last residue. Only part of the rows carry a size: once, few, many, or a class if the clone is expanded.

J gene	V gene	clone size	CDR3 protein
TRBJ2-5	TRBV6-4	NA	AEQETQY
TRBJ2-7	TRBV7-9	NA	ASSTSGASSYEQY
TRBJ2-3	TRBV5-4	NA	ASSLMTSGTDTQY
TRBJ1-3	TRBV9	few	ASSAYRGVSGNTIY
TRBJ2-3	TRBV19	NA	ASSIMGLAGTDTQY
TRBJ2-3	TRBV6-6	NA	ASSEDSYTQY
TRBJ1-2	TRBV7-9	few	ASSLVAGGEGYT
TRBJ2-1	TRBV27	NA	ASRWTSGTYNEQF
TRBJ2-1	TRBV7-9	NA	ASSSLAGEQF
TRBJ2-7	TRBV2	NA	ASTKGVSYEQY
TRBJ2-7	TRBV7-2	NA	ASSAGTATEQY
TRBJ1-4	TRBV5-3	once	ARSLSSTAPREKLF
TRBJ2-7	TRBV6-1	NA	ASSEERRIH
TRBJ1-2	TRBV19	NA	ASSIDPGTPGAGYGYT
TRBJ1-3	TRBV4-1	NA	ASSPVTGNTIY
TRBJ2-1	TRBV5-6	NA	ASSLVPAVGHEQF
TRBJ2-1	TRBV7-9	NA	ASTRTDSYNEQF
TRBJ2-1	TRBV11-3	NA	ASSLELAVNNEQF
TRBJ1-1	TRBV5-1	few	ASSLDSPRYAEAF
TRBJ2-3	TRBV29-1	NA	SGKPIKTSGVPTDTQY
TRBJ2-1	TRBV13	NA	ASSLAQGAINEQF
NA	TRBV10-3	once	AISVNNRGLSYEQY
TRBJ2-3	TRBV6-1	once	ASRLPLPDTQY
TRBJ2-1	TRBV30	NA	AWSVGDRGHREQF
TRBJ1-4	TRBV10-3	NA	AISVREGTNEKLF
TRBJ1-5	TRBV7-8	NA	ASSPGTGGNQPQH
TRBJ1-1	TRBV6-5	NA	ASSRDRGTEAF
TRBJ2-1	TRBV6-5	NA	ASSYSMGGIYNEQF
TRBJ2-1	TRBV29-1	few	SVPWGGSYNEQF
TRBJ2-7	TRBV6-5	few	ASSPGHGSYEQY
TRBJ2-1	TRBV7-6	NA	ASSPGTAKYNEQF
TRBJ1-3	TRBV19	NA	ASSIDPRSFSGNTIY
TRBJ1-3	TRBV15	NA	ATSPHRGGGNTIY
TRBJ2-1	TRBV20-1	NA	SANYNEQF
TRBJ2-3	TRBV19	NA	ASSYPVGAEDTQY
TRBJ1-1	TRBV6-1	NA	ASSELPTEAF
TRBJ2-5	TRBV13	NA	ASSFADEETQY
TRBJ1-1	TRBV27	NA	ASSLTGGMVNTEAF
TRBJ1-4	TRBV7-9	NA	ASSTANNEKLF
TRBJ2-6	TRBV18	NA	AIHTSEQTNSGANVLT
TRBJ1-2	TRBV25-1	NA	ASSDRQGAGYGYT
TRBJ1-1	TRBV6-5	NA	ASSYSSGLTTEAF
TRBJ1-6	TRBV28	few	ASTPGAEINSPLH
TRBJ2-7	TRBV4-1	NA	ASSLQVFDSSYEQY
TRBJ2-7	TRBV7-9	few	ASGSDTSSYEQY
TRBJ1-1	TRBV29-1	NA	SSWGTEAF
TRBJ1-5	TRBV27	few	ASRYTGGDRNQPQH
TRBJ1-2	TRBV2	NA	ASSSGTESYGYT
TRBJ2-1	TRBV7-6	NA	ASSLIYNEQF
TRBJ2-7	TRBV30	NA	AWGDSNSYEQY
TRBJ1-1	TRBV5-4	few	ASSLEAGLNTEAF
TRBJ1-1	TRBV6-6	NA	ASSYSGKAF
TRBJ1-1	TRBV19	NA	ASSTGMNTEAF
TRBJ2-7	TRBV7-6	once	ASSLGTPPAYEQY
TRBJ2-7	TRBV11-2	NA	ASSLDRSAGDNEQY
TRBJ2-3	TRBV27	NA	ASSLVSGDTDTQY
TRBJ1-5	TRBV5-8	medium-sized	ASSRTGDWPQH
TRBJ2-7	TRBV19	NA	ASSMGGRSYYEQY
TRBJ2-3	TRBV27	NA	ASSWGLAGGMPDTQY